The rows below give T cell receptor beta chains drawn from one sample of a study of radiotherapy plus CTLA-4 blockade in lung cancer. Some clones are missing from TCRdb's copy, which holds only in-frame ones; the method was immunoSEQ multiplex PCR. The sample contains some 70,000 clones, approximately 79% of which appear only once. The sample in question was peripheral blood, obtained from a patient treated with radiotherapy plus ipilimumab. The receptors originated from a human donor with non-small cell lung cancer who had a complete response to radiotherapy plus ipilimumab. The CDR3 runs from the conserved cysteine through the conserved F or W. The order of the fields is J gene, V gene, clone size, D gene, CDR3 protein, CDR3 DNA. D genes are given only for firm matches. Size values are once, few and many counts, or a class for expanded clones, and some rows have none.

TRBJ2-2 TRBV19 few TRBD2 CASSGGTIIRGELFF TGTGCCAGTAGTGGAGGGACTATAATTAGAGGGGAGCTGTTTTTT
TRBJ2-3 TRBV19 - - CASMKGRSTDTQYF TGTGCCAGTATGAAGGGACGGAGCACAGATACGCAGTATTTT
TRBJ2-6 TRBV5-4 - - CASRQGGLSGANVLTF TGTGCCAGCAGGCAAGGCGGCCTCTCTGGGGCCAACGTCCTGACTTTC
TRBJ2-3 TRBV30 - TRBD1 CAWTPGGASTDTQYF TGTGCCTGGACACCAGGGGGCGCAAGCACAGATACGCAGTATTTT
TRBJ2-3 TRBV9 - TRBD2 CASSPSAGGPTDTQYF TGTGCCAGCAGCCCCTCAGCGGGAGGGCCCACAGATACGCAGTATTTT
TRBJ2-2 TRBV19 - - CASRSNRVGADTGELFF TGTGCCAGTAGATCTAACAGGGTAGGCGCCGACACCGGGGAGCTGTTTTTT
TRBJ2-7 TRBV18 - - CASSPAGNEQYF TGTGCCAGCTCACCAGCAGGTAACGAGCAGTACTTC
TRBJ1-1 TRBV30 once - CAWSRGPETEAFF TGTGCCTGGAGTCGGGGTCCGGAGACTGAAGCTTTCTTT
TRBJ2-2 TRBV18 - - CASSPGNTGELFF TGTGCCAGCTCACCAGGAAACACCGGGGAGCTGTTTTTT
TRBJ2-5 TRBV19 - - CASSPTGHKAQYF TGTGCCAGTAGTCCGACCGGACACAAGGCCCAGTACTTC
TRBJ1-3 TRBV5-4 - - CASSLVSQSGNTIYF TGTGCCAGCAGCTTGGTTAGTCAATCTGGAAACACCATATATTTT
TRBJ2-3 TRBV10-3 - - CAIIEDTQYF TGTGCCATCATTGAAGATACGCAGTATTTT
TRBJ1-1 TRBV7-2 few - CASSPSRTATEAFF TGTGCCAGCAGCCCCTCCAGGACAGCCACTGAAGCTTTCTTT
TRBJ1-5 TRBV4-3 - - CASSQDILMVRNQPQHF TGCGCCAGCAGCCAAGATATCTTGATGGTTCGAAATCAGCCCCAGCATTTT
TRBJ2-6 TRBV19 - TRBD2 CASRSSGSGANVLTF TGTGCCAGTAGATCTAGCGGCTCTGGGGCCAACGTCCTGACTTTC
TRBJ1-2 TRBV18 - TRBD1 CASSQDRGRISGDGYTF TGTGCCAGCTCACAGGACAGGGGGCGTATCTCAGGCGATGGCTACACCTTC
TRBJ2-5 TRBV6-1 - TRBD1 CASRTDRQPETQYF TGTGCCAGCAGGACGGACAGGCAGCCGGAGACCCAGTACTTC
TRBJ1-2 TRBV18 - TRBD1 CASSPPQGYGYTF TGTGCCAGCTCACCCCCACAGGGGTATGGCTACACCTTC
TRBJ2-3 TRBV11-3 - - CASALQRARTDTQYF TGTGCCAGCGCTCTCCAGCGGGCGAGAACAGATACGCAGTATTTT
TRBJ2-1 TRBV13 - - CASRPEAYNEQFF TGTGCCAGCAGACCTGAGGCCTACAATGAGCAGTTCTTC
TRBJ2-1 TRBV10-3 - TRBD2 CAISFTGGVNEQFF TGTGCCATCAGTTTCACGGGGGGGGTCAATGAGCAGTTCTTC
TRBJ2-3 TRBV5-4 - TRBD2 CASSRRTSGVTDTQYF TGTGCCAGCAGCAGAAGGACTAGCGGGGTTACAGATACGCAGTATTTT
TRBJ2-2 TRBV12-5 once - CASGLGGELFF TGTGCTAGTGGTCTGGGGGGGGAGCTGTTTTTT
TRBJ2-3 TRBV19 - - CASSIVGGIHTDTQYF TGTGCCAGTAGTATTGTCGGCGGGATACACACAGATACGCAGTATTTT
TRBJ2-3 TRBV25-1 - - CASSEGSSTDTQYF TGTGCCAGCAGTGAGGGCAGCTCCACAGATACGCAGTATTTT
TRBJ2-5 TRBV20-1 - - CSARLQTQYF TGCAGTGCACGGTTACAGACCCAGTACTTC
TRBJ1-2 TRBV19 - - CASRPQAHSNYGYTF TGTGCCAGTAGACCGCAGGCACACTCTAACTATGGCTACACCTTC
TRBJ2-7 TRBV4-3 few - CASSQAHSSYEQYF TGCGCCAGCAGCCAAGCTCATAGCTCCTACGAGCAGTACTTC
TRBJ1-2 TRBV6-5 - TRBD1 CASRTGQGAGYTF TGTGCCAGCAGAACGGGACAGGGGGCTGGCTACACCTTC
TRBJ1-2 TRBV28 - - CASSWAGKGYTF TGTGCCAGCAGTTGGGCCGGGAAGGGCTACACCTTC
TRBJ1-5 TRBV19 few - CASSGGRSIQPQHF TGTGCCAGTAGCGGGGGTCGGTCAATTCAGCCCCAGCATTTT
TRBJ1-2 TRBV19 - - CASKGEGRGGYTF TGTGCCAGTAAGGGTGAGGGGCGCGGAGGCTACACCTTC
TRBJ1-5 TRBV6-6 - - CASSPLGWESNQPQHF TGTGCCAGCAGCCCACTTGGCTGGGAAAGCAATCAGCCCCAGCATTTT
TRBJ1-5 TRBV19 - TRBD1 CASRLYLDRTQPQHF TGTGCCAGTCGCCTATACCTGGACAGGACTCAGCCCCAGCATTTT
TRBJ2-5 TRBV7-8 - - CASSLASRQETQYF TGTGCCAGCAGCTTAGCGAGTAGACAAGAGACCCAGTACTTC
TRBJ2-2 TRBV11-2 - - CASSFRQINTGELFF TGTGCCAGCAGCTTCCGACAGATAAACACCGGGGAGCTGTTTTTT
TRBJ1-1 TRBV5-1 - - CASSLGFLVMAGDTEAFF TGCGCCAGCAGCTTGGGGTTCTTGGTGATGGCCGGGGACACTGAAGCTTTCTTT
TRBJ2-3 TRBV4-3 - - CASSQESASTDTQYF TGCGCCAGCAGCCAAGAGTCGGCTAGCACAGATACGCAGTATTTT
TRBJ1-2 TRBV6-5 - - CASSYQGYGYTF TGTGCCAGCAGTTACCAGGGTTATGGCTACACCTTC
TRBJ1-2 TRBV19 - - CASSISGFGNYGYTF TGTGCCAGTAGTATAAGTGGGTTTGGCAACTATGGCTACACCTTC
TRBJ1-5 TRBV2 few - CASSETGFNQPQHF TGTGCCAGCAGTGAGACAGGTTTCAATCAGCCCCAGCATTTT
TRBJ2-2 TRBV12-5 - TRBD1 CASGTPDGTGVPGELFF TGTGCTAGTGGCACCCCCGATGGGACAGGGGTACCCGGGGAGCTGTTTTTT
TRBJ2-3 TRBV7-9 - - CASRMAGGSTDTQYF TGTGCCAGCAGGATGGCTGGAGGGAGCACAGATACGCAGTATTTT
TRBJ2-3 TRBV7-2 - TRBD2 CASSFSSGGDTQYF TGTGCCAGCAGCTTCTCTAGCGGGGGAGATACGCAGTATTTT
TRBJ1-2 TRBV28 few - CASGKEGGYTF TGTGCCAGCGGAAAGGAGGGGGGCTACACCTTC
TRBJ1-5 TRBV7-2 - - CASSLGWGGNQPQHF TGTGCCAGCAGCTTAGGGTGGGGGGGCAATCAGCCCCAGCATTTT
TRBJ2-3 TRBV18 - TRBD2 CASSLGTSGVTDTQYF TGTGCCAGCTCACTCGGGACTAGCGGGGTTACAGATACGCAGTATTTT
TRBJ1-2 TRBV5-8 - - CASSLGSGGGRGYGYTF TGTGCCAGCAGCTTGGGCTCAGGTGGGGGGCGAGGCTATGGCTACACCTTC
TRBJ2-5 TRBV30 - TRBD2 CAWSAGTSGRSETQYF TGTGCCTGGAGCGCCGGGACTAGCGGGAGATCGGAGACCCAGTACTTC
TRBJ2-5 TRBV6-6 - TRBD1 CASSYDRAAQETQYF TGTGCCAGCAGTTACGACAGGGCGGCCCAAGAGACCCAGTACTTC
TRBJ1-2 TRBV19 - - CASTGVGRNYGYTF TGTGCCAGTACCGGGGTGGGGCGGAACTATGGCTACACCTTC